These 13 T cell receptor beta chains were all obtained from the same sample, sequenced in a study of T cells after yellow fever vaccination. TCRdb re-called the 5' RACE reads with MiXCR, one entry per CDR3 protein. The data hold under 500,000 distinct CDR3 sequences, with approximately 19% observed a single time. Sequences were derived from PBMCs, sampled before the yellow fever booster vaccination. The source is a man in his late teens or twenties who received the YFV17D yellow fever vaccine.

This clonotype turned up a few times. This chain joins TRBV29-1 and TRBJ1-1, with D possibly being TRBD1 (6 bases). Germline V gene data show CDR1 as SQVTM and CDR2 as ANQGSEA. Trimming left V 6 bases short and J 1 base short, with 15 bases between. This CDR3 is 14 amino acids long. The CDR3 sequence is CSVQKDSRNTEAFF. The CDR3, as DNA: TGCAGCGTGCAAAAGGACAGCCGGAACACTGAAGCTTTCTTT.

The rearrangement uses TRBV5-6 and TRBJ1-1; no definite D call. V was trimmed by 4 bases and J by 11 bases, leaving 15 bases between them. The CDR3 spans 12 residues. CDR1 and CDR2 (germline): SGHDT, YYEEEE. CDR3 protein: CASSLWSTGAFF. As DNA, the CDR3 is TGTGCCAGCAGCCTCTGGAGCACCGGGGCTTTCTTT. Drawing the rest from reference TRBV5-6 and TRBJ1-1, the complete variable domain is DAGVTQSPTHLIKTRGQQVTLRCSPKSGHDTVSWYQQALGQGPQFIFQYYEEEERQRGNFPDRFSGHQFPNYSSELNVNALLLGDSALYLCASSLWSTGAFFGQGTRLTVV.

This chain joins TRBV4-3 and TRBJ2-3, with 8 bases lining up with TRBD1. Germline trimming cut 2 bases from V and 6 bases from J; bases unmatched to any gene: 7. The CDR3 has 15 amino acids. The germline V gene encodes CDR1 LGHNA and CDR2 YSLEER. CDR3 region: CASSQSGTGMDTQYF. The DNA of the CDR3 is TGCGCCAGCAGCCAATCCGGGACAGGAATGGATACGCAGTATTTT.

This clonotype has a handful of counts. CDR3 DNA sequence: TGCGCCAGCAGCCATACAGGGGTCACTGAAGCTTTCTTT. Protein product: CASSHTGVTEAFF. The V call is TRBV4-1, the J call TRBJ1-1; 7 positions agree with TRBD1. J lost 4 bases, V lost 3 bases, and 2 bases had no gene match. The V gene's germline CDR1 is MGHRA and CDR2 YSYEKL. This CDR3 spans 13 amino acids.

This chain connects TRBV3-1 to TRBJ2-3, with 11 bases matching TRBD2. The ends lost 5 bases at V and 7 bases at J; junction bases unmatched: 5. Germline CDR1 and CDR2: LGHDT and YNNKEL (reference sequence). The CDR3 covers 14 residues. The DNA for the CDR3 is TGTGCCAGCAGCATAGCGGGGGGGCCATATACGCAGTATTTT. This codes for CASSIAGGPYTQYF.

In its sample, this clonotype was seen a few times. This chain uses TRBV30 with TRBJ2-5; D call uncertain. Germline V gives CDR1 GTSNPN, CDR2 SVGIG (reference sequence). The germline V and J ends were trimmed by 2 bases and 5 bases, with 9 bases remaining between them. This CDR3 is built from 12 residues. The CDR3 loop reads CAWSWYGETQYF. The CDR3 bases are TGTGCCTGGAGTTGGTACGGGGAGACCCAGTACTTC.

The chain carries TRBV25-1 and TRBJ1-1, with D possibly being TRBD1 (5 bases). Looked up from germline, CDR1 is MGHDK and CDR2 is SYGVNS. V gave up 6 bases and J gave up 5 bases, with 16 bases separating them. The CDR3 has 14 residues. This CDR3 is CASRAGGVTTEAFF. The CDR3 DNA follows: TGTGCCAGCAGGGCGGGGGGGGTGACTACTGAAGCTTTCTTT. The full variable domain, completed using reference TRBV25-1 and TRBJ1-1, is EADIYQTPRYLVIGTGKKITLECSQTMGHDKMYWYQQDPGMELHLIHYSYGVNSTEKGDLSSESTVSRIRTEHFPLTLESARPSHTSQYLCASRAGGVTTEAFFGQGTRLTVV.

Only a few counts were recorded for this clonotype. The gene calls are TRBV7-2 and TRBJ2-7; 9 bases map to TRBD1. The CDR3 totals 17 residues. V was clipped by 4 bases and J by 3 bases; unmatched bases: 13. Germline-derived CDR1 and CDR2 are SGHTA and FQGNSA. The DNA of the CDR3 is TGTGCCAGCAGCTCCCGACCCCTCGGGACAGGGATCTACGAGCAGTACGTC. It is translated as CASSSRPLGTGIYEQYV.

The rearrangement links TRBV4-1 to TRBJ2-7; possibly TRBD2 for D (5 bases). The CDR3 consists of 15 residues. V was trimmed by 0 bases and J by 3 bases, leaving 12 bases between them. Germline V lookup: CDR1 MGHRA, CDR2 YSYEKL. The CDR3 bases are TGCGCCAGCAGCCAAGACCACACGGGGTACTACGAGCAGTACTTC. Translating it yields CASSQDHTGYYEQYF.

The sample holds many counts of this clonotype. The chain carries TRBV29-1 and TRBJ2-1; TRBD1 agrees at 9 bases. This CDR3 has 13 residues. Trimming cost V 4 bases and J 12 bases; bases outside gene matches: 10. Germline V gives CDR1 SQVTM, CDR2 ANQGSEA. The CDR3 is CSVVEDRGFRQFF. The CDR3 nucleotides are TGCAGCGTTGTGGAGGACAGGGGATTTCGGCAGTTCTTC.

This clonotype was counted only a few times. The rearrangement links TRBV20-1 to TRBJ1-6; a weak D match, TRBD1 (5 bases). The germline CDR1 and CDR2 sequences are DFQATT and SNEGSKA (reference sequence). Trimming removed 0 bases from V and 13 bases from J, with 10 bases in between. The CDR3 totals 12 residues. The CDR3 nucleotides are TGCAGTGCTAGAGATGGGGGGGTCCCCCTCCACTTT. Amino acid sequence: CSARDGGVPLHF.

This clonotype was detected ten times or more. This chain connects TRBV29-1 to TRBJ2-5; 8 bases map to TRBD2. There are 15 residues in the CDR3. The germline gives CDR1 SQVTM, CDR2 ANQGSEA. Germline trimming cut 1 base from V and 0 bases from J; bases unmatched to any gene: 4. CDR3 loop: CSVEGGRGDQETQYF. CDR3 in DNA: TGCAGCGTTGAAGGAGGGCGGGGGGACCAAGAGACCCAGTACTTC.

The chain couples TRBV30 to TRBJ2-7; D is unresolved. This CDR3 region has 13 residues. The V end was cut by 0 bases, the J end by 6 bases, with 12 bases between. Germline loops: CDR1 GTSNPN, CDR2 SVGIG (reference sequence). For the CDR3, the DNA is TGTGCCTGGAGTGTTTCCACCCAAAGCGAGCAGTACTTC. Protein sequence: CAWSVSTQSEQYF.